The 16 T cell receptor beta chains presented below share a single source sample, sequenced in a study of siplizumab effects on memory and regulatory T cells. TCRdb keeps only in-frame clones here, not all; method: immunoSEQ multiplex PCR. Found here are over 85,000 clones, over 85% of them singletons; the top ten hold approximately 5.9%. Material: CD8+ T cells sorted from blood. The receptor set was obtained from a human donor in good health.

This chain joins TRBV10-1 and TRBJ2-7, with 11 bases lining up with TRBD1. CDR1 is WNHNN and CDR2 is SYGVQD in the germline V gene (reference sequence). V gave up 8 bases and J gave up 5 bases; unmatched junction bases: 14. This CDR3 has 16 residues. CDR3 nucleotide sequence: TGCGCCAGCCCAATAAGGACAGGGGGCTTACTCGACGAGCAGTACTTC. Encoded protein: CASPIRTGGLLDEQYF.

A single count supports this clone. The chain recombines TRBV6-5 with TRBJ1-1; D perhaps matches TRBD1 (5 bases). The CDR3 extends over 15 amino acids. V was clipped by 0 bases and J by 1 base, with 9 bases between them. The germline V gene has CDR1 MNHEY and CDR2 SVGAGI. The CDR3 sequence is CASSYSRGWNTEAFF. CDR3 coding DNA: TGTGCCAGCAGTTACTCAAGGGGATGGAACACTGAAGCTTTCTTT.

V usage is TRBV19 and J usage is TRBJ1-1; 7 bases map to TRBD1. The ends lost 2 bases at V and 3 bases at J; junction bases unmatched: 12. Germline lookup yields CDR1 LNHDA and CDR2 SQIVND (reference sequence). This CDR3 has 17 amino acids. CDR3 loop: CASSIRGQVDSDTEAFF. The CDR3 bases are TGTGCCAGTAGTATAAGGGGGCAAGTAGATTCAGACACTGAAGCTTTCTTT.

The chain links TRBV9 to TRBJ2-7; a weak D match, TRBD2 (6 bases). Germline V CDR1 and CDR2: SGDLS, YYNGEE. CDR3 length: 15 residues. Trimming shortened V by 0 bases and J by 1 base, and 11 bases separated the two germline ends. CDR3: CASSVGDGSSYEQYF. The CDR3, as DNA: TGTGCCAGCAGCGTAGGGGACGGGAGTTCCTACGAGCAGTACTTC.

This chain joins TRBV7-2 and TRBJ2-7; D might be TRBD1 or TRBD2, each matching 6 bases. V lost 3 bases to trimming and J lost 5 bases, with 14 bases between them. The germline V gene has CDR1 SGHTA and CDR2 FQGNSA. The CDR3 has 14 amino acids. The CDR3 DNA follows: TGTGCCAGCAGCTTCTCGTCGGGGGCGAACGAGCAGTACTTC. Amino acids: CASSFSSGANEQYF.

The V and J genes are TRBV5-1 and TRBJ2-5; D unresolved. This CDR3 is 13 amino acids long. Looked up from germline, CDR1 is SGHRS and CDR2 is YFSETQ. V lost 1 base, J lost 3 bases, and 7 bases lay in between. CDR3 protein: CASSLPPEETQYF. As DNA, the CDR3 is TGCGCCAGCAGCTTGCCACCAGAAGAGACCCAGTACTTC.

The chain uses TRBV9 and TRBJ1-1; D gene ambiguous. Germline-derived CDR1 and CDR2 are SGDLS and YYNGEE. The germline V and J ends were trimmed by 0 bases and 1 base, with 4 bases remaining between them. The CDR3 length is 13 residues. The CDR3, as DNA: TGTGCCAGCAGCGTAGAGCCGAACACTGAAGCTTTCTTT. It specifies CASSVEPNTEAFF.

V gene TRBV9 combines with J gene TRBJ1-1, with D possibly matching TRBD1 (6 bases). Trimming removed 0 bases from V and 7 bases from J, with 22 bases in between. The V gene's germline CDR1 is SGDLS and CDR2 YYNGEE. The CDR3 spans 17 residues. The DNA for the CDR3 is TGTGCCAGCAGCGTAGGCGGGGGGGCGCTTTCCCTTGGTGAAGCTTTCTTT. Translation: CASSVGGGALSLGEAFF.

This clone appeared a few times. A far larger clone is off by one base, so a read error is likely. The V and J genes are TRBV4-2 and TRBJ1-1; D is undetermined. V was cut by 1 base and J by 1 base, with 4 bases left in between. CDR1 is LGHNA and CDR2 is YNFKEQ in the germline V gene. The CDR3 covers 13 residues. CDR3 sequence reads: CASSQGQNTEAFF. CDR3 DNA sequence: TGTGCCAGCAGCCAAGGGCAGAACACTGAAGCTTTCTTT.

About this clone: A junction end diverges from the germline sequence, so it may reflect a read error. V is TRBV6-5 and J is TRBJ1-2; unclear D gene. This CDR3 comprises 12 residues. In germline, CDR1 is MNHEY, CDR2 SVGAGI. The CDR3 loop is CASSTPPGPTGF. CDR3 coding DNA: TGTGCCAGCAGTACCCCGCCGGGCCCCACGGGGTTC.

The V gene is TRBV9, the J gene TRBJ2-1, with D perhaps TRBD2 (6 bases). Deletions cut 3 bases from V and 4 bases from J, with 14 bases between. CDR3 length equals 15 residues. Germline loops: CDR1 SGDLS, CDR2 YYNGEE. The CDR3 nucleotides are TGTGCCAGCAGCGGCGGGGCGGCAGGTTACAATGAGCAGTTCTTC. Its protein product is CASSGGAAGYNEQFF.

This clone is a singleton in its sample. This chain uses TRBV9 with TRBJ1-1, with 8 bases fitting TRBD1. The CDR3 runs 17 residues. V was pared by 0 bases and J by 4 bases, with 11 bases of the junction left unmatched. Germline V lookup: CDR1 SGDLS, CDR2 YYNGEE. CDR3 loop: CASSVGTGTSFGTEAFF. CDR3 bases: TGTGCCAGCAGCGTAGGGACAGGGACCTCCTTTGGCACTGAAGCTTTCTTT.

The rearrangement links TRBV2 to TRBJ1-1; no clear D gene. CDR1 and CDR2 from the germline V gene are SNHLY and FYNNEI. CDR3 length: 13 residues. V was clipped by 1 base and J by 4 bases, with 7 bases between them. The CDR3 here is CASSEVHFTEAFF. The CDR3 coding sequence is TGTGCCAGCAGTGAAGTGCACTTCACTGAAGCTTTCTTT.

This CDR3 is CASSHHATGNTEAFF. The CDR3 DNA sequence: TGCGCCAGCAGCCACCATGCAACAGGGAACACTGAAGCTTTCTTT. V is TRBV4-1 and J is TRBJ1-1, with a tentative D call TRBD1 (5 bases). V gave up 3 bases and J gave up 1 base, with 12 bases separating them. Germline-derived CDR1 and CDR2 are MGHRA and YSYEKL. The CDR3 length is 15 residues.

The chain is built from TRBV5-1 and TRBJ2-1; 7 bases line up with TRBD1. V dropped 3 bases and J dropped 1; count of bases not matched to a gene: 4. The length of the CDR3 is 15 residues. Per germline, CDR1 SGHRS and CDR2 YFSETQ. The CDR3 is CASSSGTASYNEQFF. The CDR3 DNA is TGCGCCAGCAGCTCCGGGACAGCGTCCTACAATGAGCAGTTCTTC.

DNA for the CDR3: TGTGCCAGCAGCTCGTCCTCTAGCGGGAGTATTAATGAGCAGTTCTTC. Translation gives CASSSSSSGSINEQFF. The J gene is TRBJ2-1, the V gene TRBV7-9; 10 nucleotides line up with TRBD2. This CDR3 region has 16 residues. CDR1 and CDR2 from the germline V gene are SEHNR and FQNEAQ (reference sequence). Trimming removed 4 bases from V and 7 bases from J; junction bases left unmatched: 10.